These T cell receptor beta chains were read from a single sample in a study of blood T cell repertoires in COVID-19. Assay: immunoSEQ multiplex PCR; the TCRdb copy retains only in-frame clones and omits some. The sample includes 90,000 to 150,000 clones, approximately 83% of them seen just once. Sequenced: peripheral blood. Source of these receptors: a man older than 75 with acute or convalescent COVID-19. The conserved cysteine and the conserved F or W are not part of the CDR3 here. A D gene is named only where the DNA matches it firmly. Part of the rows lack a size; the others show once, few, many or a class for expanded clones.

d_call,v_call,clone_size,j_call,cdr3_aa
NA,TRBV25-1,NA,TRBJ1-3,ASSDLARGTIY
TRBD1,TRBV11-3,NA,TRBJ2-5,ASSRTGNEETQY
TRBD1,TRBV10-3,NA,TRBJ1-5,AISAGSGTANSNQPQH
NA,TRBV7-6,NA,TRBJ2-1,ASSPSSYNEQF
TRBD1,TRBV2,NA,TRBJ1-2,ASSEWDSNYGYT
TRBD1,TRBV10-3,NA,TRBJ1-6,AISAGQGNSPLH
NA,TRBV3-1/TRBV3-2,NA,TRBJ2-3,ASSRLAASTDTQY
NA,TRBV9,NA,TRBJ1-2,ASSDRPGDYGYT
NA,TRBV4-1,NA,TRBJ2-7,ASSRGAGASYEQY
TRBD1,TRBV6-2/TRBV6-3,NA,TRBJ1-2,ASSYRTGPDGYT
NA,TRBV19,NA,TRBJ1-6,ASRLVLGSSPLH
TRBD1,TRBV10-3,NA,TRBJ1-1,AISETGDSGANF
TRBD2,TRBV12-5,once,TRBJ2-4,ASGLGSGGLKNIQY
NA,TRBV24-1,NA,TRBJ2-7,ATSDRGYEQY
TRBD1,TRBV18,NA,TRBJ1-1,ASSPGTGNTEAF
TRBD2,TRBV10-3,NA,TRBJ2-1,AITAGDNSYNEQF
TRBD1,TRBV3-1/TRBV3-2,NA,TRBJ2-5,ASSQPRTGYETQY
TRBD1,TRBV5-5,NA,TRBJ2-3,ASSVQGAYTQY
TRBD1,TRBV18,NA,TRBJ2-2,ASSPGRTGNTGELF
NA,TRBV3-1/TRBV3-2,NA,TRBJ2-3,ASSQTRSTDTQY
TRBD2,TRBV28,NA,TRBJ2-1,ASFPARGGPNEQF
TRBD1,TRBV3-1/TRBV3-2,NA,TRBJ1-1,ASSYTGGQNTEAF
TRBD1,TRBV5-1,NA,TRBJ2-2,ASSVTRTGGNTGELF
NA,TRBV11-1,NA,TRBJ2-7,ASSLEGGVPYEQY
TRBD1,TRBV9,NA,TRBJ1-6,ASSPGTGTAYNSPLH
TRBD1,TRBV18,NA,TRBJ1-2,ASSPRTGGESGYT